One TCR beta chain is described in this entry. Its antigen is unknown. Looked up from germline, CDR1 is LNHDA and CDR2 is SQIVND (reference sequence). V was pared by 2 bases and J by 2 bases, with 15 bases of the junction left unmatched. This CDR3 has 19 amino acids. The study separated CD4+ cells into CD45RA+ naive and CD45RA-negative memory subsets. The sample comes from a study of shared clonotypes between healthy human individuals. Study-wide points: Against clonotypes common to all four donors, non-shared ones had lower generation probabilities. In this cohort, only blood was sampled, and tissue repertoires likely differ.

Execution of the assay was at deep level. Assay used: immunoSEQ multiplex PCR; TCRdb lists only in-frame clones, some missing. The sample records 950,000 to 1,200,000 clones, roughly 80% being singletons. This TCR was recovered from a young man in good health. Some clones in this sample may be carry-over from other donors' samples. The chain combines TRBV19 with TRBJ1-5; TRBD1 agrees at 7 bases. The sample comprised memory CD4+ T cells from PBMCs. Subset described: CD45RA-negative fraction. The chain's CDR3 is CASSIRGTEVSLGNQPQHF. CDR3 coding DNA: TGTGCCAGTAGTATAAGGGGGACAGAGGTCTCTTTAGGCAATCAGCCCCAGCATTTT.